This TCR beta chain was observed in a study of early T cells in non-severe SARS-CoV-2 infection. Background on the study: It was bulk RNA from unsorted whole blood that was sequenced, and the chains were unpaired.

In this sample, this clonotype turned up many times. The junction departs from the called germline gene at one end, perhaps through a read error. Via MiXCR, TCRdb re-called the 5' RACE reads, giving one row per CDR3 protein. This sample has about 21,000 distinct CDR3 sequences; 4.5% to 6% occur once, and the top ten carry approximately 15%. Sequencing used whole blood, obtained at baseline. The TCR sequence derives from an adult who was a healthcare worker with PCR-confirmed SARS-CoV-2 infection or an uninfected control (not recorded which).

This CDR3 reads CASSLGSGGTDTQYF. The CDR3 DNA sequence: TGTGCTAGCAGCTTAGGGAGCGGGGGAACAGATACGCAGTATTTT. The rearrangement links TRBV7-7 to TRBJ2-3, with 8 bases lining up with TRBD2. There are 15 residues in the CDR3. CDR1 is SSHAT, CDR2 FNYEAQ, per germline (reference sequence).